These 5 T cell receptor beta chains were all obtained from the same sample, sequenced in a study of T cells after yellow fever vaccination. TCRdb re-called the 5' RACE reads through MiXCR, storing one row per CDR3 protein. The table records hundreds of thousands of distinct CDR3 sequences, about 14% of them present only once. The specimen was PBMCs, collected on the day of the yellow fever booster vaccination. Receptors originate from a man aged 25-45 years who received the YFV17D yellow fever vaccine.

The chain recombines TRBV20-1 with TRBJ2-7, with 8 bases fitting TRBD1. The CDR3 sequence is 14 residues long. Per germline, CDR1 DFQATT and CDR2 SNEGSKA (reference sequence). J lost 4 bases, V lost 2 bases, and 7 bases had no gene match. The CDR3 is CSARLGQGAYEQYF. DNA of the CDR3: TGCAGTGCTAGACTAGGACAGGGTGCTTACGAGCAGTACTTC.

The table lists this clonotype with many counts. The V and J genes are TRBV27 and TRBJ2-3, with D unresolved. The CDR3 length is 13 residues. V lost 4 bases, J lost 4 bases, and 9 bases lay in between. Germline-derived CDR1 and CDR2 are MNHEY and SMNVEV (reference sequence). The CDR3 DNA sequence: TGTGCCAGCAGTTCCCGGGTAGCAGATACGCAGTATTTT. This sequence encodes CASSSRVADTQYF.

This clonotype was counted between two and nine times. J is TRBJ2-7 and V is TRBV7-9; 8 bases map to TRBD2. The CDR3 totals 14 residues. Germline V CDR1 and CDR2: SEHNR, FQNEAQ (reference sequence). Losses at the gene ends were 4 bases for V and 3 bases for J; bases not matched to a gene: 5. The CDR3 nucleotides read TGTGCCAGCAGCTCCCGGGGGGGAATCTACGAGCAGTACTTC. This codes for CASSSRGGIYEQYF.

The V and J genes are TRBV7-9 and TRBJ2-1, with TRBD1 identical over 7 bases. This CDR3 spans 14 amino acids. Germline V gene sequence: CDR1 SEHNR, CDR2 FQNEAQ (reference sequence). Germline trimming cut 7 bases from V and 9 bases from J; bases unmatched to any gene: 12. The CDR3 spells CASILSGGTFEQFF. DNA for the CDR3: TGTGCCAGCATCCTATCAGGGGGTACGTTTGAGCAGTTCTTC.

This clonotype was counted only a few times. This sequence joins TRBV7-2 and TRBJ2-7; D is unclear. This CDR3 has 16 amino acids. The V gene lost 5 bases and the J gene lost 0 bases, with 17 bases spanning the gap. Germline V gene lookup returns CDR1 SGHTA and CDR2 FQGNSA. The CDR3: CASSDPTRPSSYEQYF. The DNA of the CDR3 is TGTGCCAGCAGCGACCCGACTCGGCCGAGCTCCTACGAGCAGTACTTC.